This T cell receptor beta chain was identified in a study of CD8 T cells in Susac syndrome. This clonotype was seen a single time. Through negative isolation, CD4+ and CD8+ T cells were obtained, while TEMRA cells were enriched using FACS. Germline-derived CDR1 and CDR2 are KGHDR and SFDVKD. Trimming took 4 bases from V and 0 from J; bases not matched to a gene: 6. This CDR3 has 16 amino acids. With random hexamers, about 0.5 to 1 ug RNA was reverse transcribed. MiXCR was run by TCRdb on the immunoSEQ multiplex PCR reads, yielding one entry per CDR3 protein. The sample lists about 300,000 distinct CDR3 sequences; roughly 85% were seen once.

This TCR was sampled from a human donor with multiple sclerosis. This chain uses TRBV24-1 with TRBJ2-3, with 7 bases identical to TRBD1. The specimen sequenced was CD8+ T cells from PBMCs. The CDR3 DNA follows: TGTGCCACCAGTGACTGGGGGACAGAAAGCACAGATACGCAGTATTTT. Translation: CATSDWGTESTDTQYF.